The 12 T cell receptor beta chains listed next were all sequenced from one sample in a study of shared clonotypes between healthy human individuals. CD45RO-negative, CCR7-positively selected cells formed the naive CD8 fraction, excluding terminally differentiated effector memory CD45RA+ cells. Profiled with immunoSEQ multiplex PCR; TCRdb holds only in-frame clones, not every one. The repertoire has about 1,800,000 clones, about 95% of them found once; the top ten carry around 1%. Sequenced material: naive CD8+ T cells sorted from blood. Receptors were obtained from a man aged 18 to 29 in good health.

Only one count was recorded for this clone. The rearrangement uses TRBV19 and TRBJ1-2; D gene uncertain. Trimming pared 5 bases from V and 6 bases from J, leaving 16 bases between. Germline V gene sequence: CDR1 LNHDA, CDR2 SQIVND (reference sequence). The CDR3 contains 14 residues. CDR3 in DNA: TGTGCCAGTAGTCCCGTCGGCAGGACCGATGGCTACACCTTC. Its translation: CASSPVGRTDGYTF.

The CDR3 spells CASRGQHNSPLHF. CDR3 in DNA: TGTGCCAGCAGGGGACAGCATAATTCACCCCTCCACTTT. V usage is TRBV27 and J usage is TRBJ1-6, with 7 bases that match TRBD1. Germline V gene lookup returns CDR1 MNHEY and CDR2 SMNVEV (reference sequence). This CDR3 contains 13 residues. V shed 6 bases and J 5 bases; nucleotides not matched to a gene: 1.

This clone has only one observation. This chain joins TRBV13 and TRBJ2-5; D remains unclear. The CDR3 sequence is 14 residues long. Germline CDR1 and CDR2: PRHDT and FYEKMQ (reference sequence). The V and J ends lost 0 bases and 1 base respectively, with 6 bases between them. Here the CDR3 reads CASSLGSPQETQYF. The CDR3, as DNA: TGTGCCAGCAGCTTAGGCAGTCCCCAAGAGACCCAGTACTTC.

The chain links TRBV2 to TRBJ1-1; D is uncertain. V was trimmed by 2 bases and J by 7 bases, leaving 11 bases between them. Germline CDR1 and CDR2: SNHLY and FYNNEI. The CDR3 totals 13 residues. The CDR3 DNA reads TGTGCCAGCAGTGAATCCCAGATGAGTGAAGCTTTCTTT. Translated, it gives CASSESQMSEAFF. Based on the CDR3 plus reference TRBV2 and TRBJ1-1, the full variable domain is EPEVTQTPSHQVTQMGQEVILRCVPISNHLYFYWYRQILGQKVEFLVSFYNNEISEKSEIFDDQFSVERPDGSNFTLKIRSTKLEDSAMYFCASSESQMSEAFFGQGTRLTVV.

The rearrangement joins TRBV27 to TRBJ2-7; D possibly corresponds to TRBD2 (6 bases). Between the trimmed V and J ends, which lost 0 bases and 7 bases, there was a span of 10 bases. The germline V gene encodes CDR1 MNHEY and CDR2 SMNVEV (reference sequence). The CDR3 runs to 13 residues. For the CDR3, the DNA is TGTGCCAGCAGTTTATCGAAACGGGGGGAGCAGTACTTC. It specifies CASSLSKRGEQYF.

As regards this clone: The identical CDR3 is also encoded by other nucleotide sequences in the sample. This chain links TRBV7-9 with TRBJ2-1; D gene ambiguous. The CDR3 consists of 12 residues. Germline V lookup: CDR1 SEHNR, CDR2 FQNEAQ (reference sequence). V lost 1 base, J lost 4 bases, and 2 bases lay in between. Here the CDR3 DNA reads TGTGCCAGCAGCTTAGTTTACAATGAGCAGTTCTTC. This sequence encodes CASSLVYNEQFF.

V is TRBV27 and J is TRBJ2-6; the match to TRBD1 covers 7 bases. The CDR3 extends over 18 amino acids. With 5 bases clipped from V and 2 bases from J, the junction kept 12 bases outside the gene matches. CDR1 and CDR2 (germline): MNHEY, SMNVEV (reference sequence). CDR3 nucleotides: TGTGCCAGCAGTCTTTCCGGGACAGCGTTAGCTGGGGCCAACGTCCTGACTTTC. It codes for CASSLSGTALAGANVLTF. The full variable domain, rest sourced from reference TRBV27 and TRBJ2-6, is EAQVTQNPRYLITVTGKKLTVTCSQNMNHEYMSWYRQDPGLGLRQIYYSMNVEVTDKGDVPEGYKVSRKEKRNFPLILESPSPNQTSLYFCASSLSGTALAGANVLTFGAGSRLTVL.

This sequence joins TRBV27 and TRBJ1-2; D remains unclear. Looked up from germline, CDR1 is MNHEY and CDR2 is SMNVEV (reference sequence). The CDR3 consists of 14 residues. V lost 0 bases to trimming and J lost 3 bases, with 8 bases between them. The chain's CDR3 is CASSLSAGDYGYTF. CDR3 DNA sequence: TGTGCCAGCAGTTTATCGGCAGGAGACTATGGCTACACCTTC.

In nucleotides, the CDR3 is TGTGCCATCAGTGAATCAGGGTTCTCCTACGAGCAGTACTTC. Translated: CAISESGFSYEQYF. The chain joins TRBV10-3 to TRBJ2-7; D is possibly TRBD1 (5 bases). The CDR3 has 14 residues. V dropped 3 bases and J dropped 0 bases, with 9 bases sitting between them. Germline V gene sequence: CDR1 ENHRY, CDR2 SYGVKD.

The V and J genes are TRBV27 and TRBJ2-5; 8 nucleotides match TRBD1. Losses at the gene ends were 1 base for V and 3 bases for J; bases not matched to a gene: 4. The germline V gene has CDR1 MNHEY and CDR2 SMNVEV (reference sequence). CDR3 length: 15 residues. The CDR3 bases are TGTGCCAGCAGTTTATTCTCGGACAGGGAAGAGACCCAGTACTTC. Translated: CASSLFSDREETQYF.

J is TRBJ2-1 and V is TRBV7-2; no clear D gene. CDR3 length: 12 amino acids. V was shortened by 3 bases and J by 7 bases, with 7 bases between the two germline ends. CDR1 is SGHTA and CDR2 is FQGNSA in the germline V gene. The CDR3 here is CASSFWNNEQFF. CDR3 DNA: TGTGCCAGCAGCTTTTGGAATAATGAGCAGTTCTTC.

The CDR3 sequence: CASSQSGTSGVSCLEQYF. The CDR3 nucleotides read TGCGCCAGCAGTCAATCGGGGACTAGCGGGGTGTCCTGTCTCGAGCAGTACTTC. V and J are TRBV23-1 and TRBJ2-7; 13 bases match TRBD2. TRBV23-1 is placed among ORFs of uncertain function. V lost 0 bases, J lost 6 bases, and 11 bases stayed unmatched. The CDR3 is 18 residues long.